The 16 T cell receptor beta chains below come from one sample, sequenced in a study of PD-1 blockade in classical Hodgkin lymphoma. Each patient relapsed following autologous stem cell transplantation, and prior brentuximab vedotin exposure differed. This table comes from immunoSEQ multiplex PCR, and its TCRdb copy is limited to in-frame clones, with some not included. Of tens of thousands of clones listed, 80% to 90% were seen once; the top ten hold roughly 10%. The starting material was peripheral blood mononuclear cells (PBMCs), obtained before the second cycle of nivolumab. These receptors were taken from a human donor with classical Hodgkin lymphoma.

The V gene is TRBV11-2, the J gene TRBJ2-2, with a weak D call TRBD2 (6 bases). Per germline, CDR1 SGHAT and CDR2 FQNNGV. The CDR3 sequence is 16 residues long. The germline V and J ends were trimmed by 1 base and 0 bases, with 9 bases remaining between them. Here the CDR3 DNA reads TGTGCCAGCAGCTTAGCCCGGGGGTCGAACACCGGGGAGCTGTTTTTT. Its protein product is CASSLARGSNTGELFF.

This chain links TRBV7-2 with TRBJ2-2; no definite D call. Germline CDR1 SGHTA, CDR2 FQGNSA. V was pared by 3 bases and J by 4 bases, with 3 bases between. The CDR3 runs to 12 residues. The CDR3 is CASSFSTGELFF. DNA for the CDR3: TGTGCCAGCAGCTTCAGCACCGGGGAGCTGTTTTTT.

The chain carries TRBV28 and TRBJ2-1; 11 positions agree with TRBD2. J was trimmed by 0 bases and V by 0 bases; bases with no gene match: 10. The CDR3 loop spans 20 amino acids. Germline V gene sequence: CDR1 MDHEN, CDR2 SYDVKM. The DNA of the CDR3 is TGTGCCAGCAGTTTATGGGCGGGGACTAGCGGAGGGAGCTCCTACAATGAGCAGTTCTTC. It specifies CASSLWAGTSGGSSYNEQFF.

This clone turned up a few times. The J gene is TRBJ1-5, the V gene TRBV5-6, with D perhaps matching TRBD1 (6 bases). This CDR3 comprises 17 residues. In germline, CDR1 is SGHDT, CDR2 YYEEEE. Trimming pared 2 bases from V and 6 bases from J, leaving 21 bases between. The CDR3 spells CASSFYTRGAGSQPQHF. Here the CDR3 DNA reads TGTGCCAGCAGCTTTTACACTCGGGGGGCGGGCAGTCAGCCCCAGCATTTT. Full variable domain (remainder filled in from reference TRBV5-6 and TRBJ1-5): DAGVTQSPTHLIKTRGQQVTLRCSPKSGHDTVSWYQQALGQGPQFIFQYYEEEERQRGNFPDRFSGHQFPNYSSELNVNALLLGDSALYLCASSFYTRGAGSQPQHFGDGTRLSIL.

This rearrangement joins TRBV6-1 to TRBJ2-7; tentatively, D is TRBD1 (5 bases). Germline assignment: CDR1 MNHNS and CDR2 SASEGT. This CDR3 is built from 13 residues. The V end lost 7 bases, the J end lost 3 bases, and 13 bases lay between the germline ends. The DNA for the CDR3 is TGTGCCAGCACCCGGACACAGATCTACGAGCAGTACTTC. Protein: CASTRTQIYEQYF.

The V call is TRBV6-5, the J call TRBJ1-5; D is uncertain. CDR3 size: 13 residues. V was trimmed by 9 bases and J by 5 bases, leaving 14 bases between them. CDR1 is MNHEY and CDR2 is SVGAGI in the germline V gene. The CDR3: CASAWAEDQPQHF. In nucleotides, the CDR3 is TGTGCCAGTGCGTGGGCTGAGGATCAGCCCCAGCATTTT.

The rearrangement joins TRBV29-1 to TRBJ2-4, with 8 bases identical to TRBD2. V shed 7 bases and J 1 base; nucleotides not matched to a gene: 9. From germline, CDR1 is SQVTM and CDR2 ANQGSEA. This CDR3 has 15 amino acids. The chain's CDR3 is CSAGRGGGAKNIQYF. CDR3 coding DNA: TGCAGCGCCGGCCGGGGCGGGGGGGCCAAAAACATTCAGTACTTC.

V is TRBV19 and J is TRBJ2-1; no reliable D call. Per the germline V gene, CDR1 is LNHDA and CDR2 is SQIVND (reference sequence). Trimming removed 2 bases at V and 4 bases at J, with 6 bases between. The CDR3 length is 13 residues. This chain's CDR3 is CASSINKYNEQFF. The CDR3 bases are TGTGCCAGTAGTATAAACAAATACAATGAGCAGTTCTTC.

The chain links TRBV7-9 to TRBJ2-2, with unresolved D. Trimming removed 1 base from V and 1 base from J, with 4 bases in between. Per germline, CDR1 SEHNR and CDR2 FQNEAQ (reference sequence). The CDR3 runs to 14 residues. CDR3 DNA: TGTGCCAGCAGCTTAGTCCGGAACACCGGGGAGCTGTTTTTT. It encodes CASSLVRNTGELFF.

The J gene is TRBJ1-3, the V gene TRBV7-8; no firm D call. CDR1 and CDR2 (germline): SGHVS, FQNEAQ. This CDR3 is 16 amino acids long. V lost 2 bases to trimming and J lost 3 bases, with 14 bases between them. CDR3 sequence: CASSLWAQEIGNTIYF. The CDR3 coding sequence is TGTGCCAGCAGCTTATGGGCCCAGGAGATTGGAAACACCATATATTTT.

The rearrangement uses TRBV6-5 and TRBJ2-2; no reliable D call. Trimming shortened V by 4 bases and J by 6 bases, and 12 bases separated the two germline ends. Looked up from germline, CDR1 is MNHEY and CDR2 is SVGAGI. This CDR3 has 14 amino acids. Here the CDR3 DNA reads TGTGCCAGCAGTTTATGGGTATCGTCCGGGGAGCTGTTTTTT. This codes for CASSLWVSSGELFF.

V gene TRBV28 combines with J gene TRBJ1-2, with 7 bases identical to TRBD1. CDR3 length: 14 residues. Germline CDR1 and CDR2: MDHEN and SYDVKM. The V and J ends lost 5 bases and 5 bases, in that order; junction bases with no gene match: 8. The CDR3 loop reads CASSLAQGIYGYTF. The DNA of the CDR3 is TGTGCCAGCAGTCTAGCACAGGGGATTTATGGCTACACCTTC.

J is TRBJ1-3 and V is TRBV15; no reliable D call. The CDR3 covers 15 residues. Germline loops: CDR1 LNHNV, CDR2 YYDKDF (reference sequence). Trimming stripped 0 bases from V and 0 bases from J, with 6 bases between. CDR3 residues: CATSRDTTSGNTIYF. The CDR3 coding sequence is TGTGCCACCAGCAGAGATACGACCTCTGGAAACACCATATATTTT.

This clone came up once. CDR3 nucleotides: TGTGCCAGCAGTGAATCACTAGACTACAATGAGCAGTTCTTC. This gives the protein CASSESLDYNEQFF. This chain links TRBV2 with TRBJ2-1; weak D call: TRBD2 (5 bases). CDR3 length: 14 amino acids. The V gene's germline CDR1 is SNHLY and CDR2 FYNNEI. V lost 2 bases and J lost 3, with 8 bases in between.

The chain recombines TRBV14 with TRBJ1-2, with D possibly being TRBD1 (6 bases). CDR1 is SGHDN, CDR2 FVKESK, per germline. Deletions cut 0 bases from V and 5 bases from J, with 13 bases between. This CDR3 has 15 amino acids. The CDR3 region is CASSQDLRGPYGYTF. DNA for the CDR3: TGTGCCAGCAGCCAAGATCTTCGGGGGCCATATGGCTACACCTTC.

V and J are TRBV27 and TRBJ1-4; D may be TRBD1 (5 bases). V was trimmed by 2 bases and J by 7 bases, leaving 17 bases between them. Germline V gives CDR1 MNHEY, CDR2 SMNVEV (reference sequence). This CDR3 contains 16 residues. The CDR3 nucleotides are TGTGCCAGCAGTTTAAGCTTTCCCCAGGGTAGTGAAAAACTGTTTTTT. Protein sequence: CASSLSFPQGSEKLFF.